The 2 T cell receptor beta chains below were found in one sample sequenced in a study of Ad26.COV2.S vaccination and SARS-CoV-2 variants. Assay used: immunoSEQ multiplex PCR; TCRdb lists only in-frame clones, some missing. The sample lists about 350,000 clones, just over 90% seen once, with 3% to 4% in the top ten. The source material was peripheral blood, sampled after recovery from COVID-19. These receptor sequences come from a human donor who had recovered from COVID-19.

The chain couples TRBV12-5 to TRBJ1-6; the match to TRBD1 covers 10 bases. The germline V gene encodes CDR1 LGHNT and CDR2 FRNRAP. The CDR3 extends over 13 amino acids. Trimming removed 7 bases from V and 16 bases from J; junction bases left unmatched: 10. The CDR3 region has the DNA TGTGCTAGTGCCCTGACAGGGGGCAGAGGGCTCCACTTT. It specifies CASALTGGRGLHF.

The chain links TRBV19 to TRBJ2-7; possibly TRBD1 for D (6 bases). Germline CDR1 is LNHDA and CDR2 is SQIVND (reference sequence). The CDR3 has 16 amino acids. V shed 6 bases and J shed 7 bases, with 25 bases lying between them. CDR3 region: CASSTIRTATDWEQYF. In DNA form, the CDR3 reads TGTGCCAGTAGCACAATCCGGACAGCCACGGACTGGGAGCAGTACTTC.